The 8 T cell receptor beta chains below come from one sample, sequenced in a study of control samples from healthy donors and cancer patients. Measured with immunoSEQ multiplex PCR; TCRdb has only the in-frame clones, and not every one. This sample has 150,000 to 160,000 clones, with 94% found just once. Sequencing was done on a sample of blood. The receptors derive from a man in his forties in good health.

The CDR3 loop reads CATGQGATNEKLFF. Here the CDR3 DNA reads TGTGCCACGGGACAGGGGGCAACTAATGAAAAACTGTTTTTT. The V and J genes are TRBV30 and TRBJ1-4; TRBD1 matches at 11 bases. CDR1 and CDR2 (germline): GTSNPN, SVGIG (reference sequence). The CDR3 extends over 14 amino acids. Trimming removed 8 bases from V and 0 bases from J; junction bases left unmatched: 2. Supplemented by reference TRBV30 and TRBJ1-4, the full variable domain reads SQTIHQWPATLVQPVGSPLSLECTVEGTSNPNLYWYRQAAGRGLQLLFYSVGIGQISSEVPQNLSASRPQDRQFILSSKKLLLSDSGFYLCATGQGATNEKLFFGSGTQLSVL.

The J gene is TRBJ1-5, the V gene TRBV4-1, with unresolved D. Trimming left V 1 base short and J 7 bases short, with 11 bases between. The CDR3 loop spans 14 amino acids. The germline gives CDR1 MGHRA, CDR2 YSYEKL. The DNA for the CDR3 is TGCGCCAGCAGCCAAGGGATCGAGGAGCAGCCCCAGCATTTT. Protein product: CASSQGIEEQPQHF.

The J gene is TRBJ1-5, the V gene TRBV27; D is undetermined. From germline, CDR1 is MNHEY and CDR2 SMNVEV (reference sequence). V lost 5 bases to trimming and J lost 11 bases, with 19 bases between them. CDR3 length: 14 amino acids. The chain's CDR3 is CASSQWTGSRAQHF. The CDR3 DNA is TGTGCCAGCAGTCAATGGACCGGTTCTAGGGCCCAGCATTTT.

The chain links TRBV29-1 to TRBJ2-1; D remains ambiguous. Germline-derived CDR1 and CDR2 are SQVTM and ANQGSEA. This CDR3 spans 13 amino acids. Trimming shortened V by 1 base and J by 4 bases, and 8 bases separated the two germline ends. CDR3: CSVEVLAYNEQFF. For the CDR3, the DNA is TGCAGCGTTGAAGTCCTGGCATACAATGAGCAGTTCTTC.

The V call is TRBV2, the J call TRBJ1-1; 7 bases align to TRBD1. V shed 8 bases, J shed 1 base, and the junction held 4 bases outside the gene matches. CDR3 size: 13 residues. Looked up from germline, CDR1 is SNHLY and CDR2 is FYNNEI. The chain's CDR3 is CASLRGGNTEAFF. CDR3 sequence (DNA): TGTGCCAGCCTCAGGGGGGGGAACACTGAAGCTTTCTTT.

CDR3 loop: CASSFISRANTEAFF. In DNA, the CDR3 is TGTGCCAGCAGTTTTATTAGTAGGGCCAACACTGAAGCTTTCTTT. The chain joins TRBV27 to TRBJ1-1, with unresolved D. From germline, CDR1 is MNHEY and CDR2 SMNVEV (reference sequence). The CDR3 is made up of 15 amino acids. Trimming stripped 3 bases from V and 2 bases from J, with 13 bases between.

As concerns this clone: Relative to the germline gene, one junction end is altered; a read error may explain this. The CDR3 coding sequence is TGTGCCAGCACATACGGGGGGAACGCTGAAGCTTTCTTT. It is translated as CASTYGGNAEAFF. The gene calls are TRBV6-5 and TRBJ1-1; TRBD1 is a possible D gene (5 bases). The CDR3 sequence is 13 residues long. Per germline, CDR1 MNHEY and CDR2 SVGAGI.

V usage is TRBV7-3 and J usage is TRBJ2-5, with D hard to call. The CDR3 covers 15 residues. The germline V gene has CDR1 SGHTA and CDR2 FQGTGA. Trimming left V 5 bases short and J 1 base short, with 14 bases between. The chain's CDR3 is CASSPTGGSQETQYF. In DNA, the CDR3 is TGTGCCAGCAGCCCAACGGGTGGTAGCCAAGAGACCCAGTACTTC.